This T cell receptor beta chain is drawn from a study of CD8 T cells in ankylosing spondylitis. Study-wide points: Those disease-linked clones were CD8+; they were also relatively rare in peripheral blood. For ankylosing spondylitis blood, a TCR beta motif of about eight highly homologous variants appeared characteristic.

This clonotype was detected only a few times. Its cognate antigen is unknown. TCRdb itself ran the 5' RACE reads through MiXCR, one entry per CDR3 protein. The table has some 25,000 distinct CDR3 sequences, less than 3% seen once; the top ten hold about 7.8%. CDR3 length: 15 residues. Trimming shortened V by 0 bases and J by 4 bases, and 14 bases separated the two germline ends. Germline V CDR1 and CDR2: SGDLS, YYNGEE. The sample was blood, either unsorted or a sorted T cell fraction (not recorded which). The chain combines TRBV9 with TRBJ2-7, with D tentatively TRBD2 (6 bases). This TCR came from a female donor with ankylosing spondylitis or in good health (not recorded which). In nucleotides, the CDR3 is TGTGCCAGCAGCGTAGCGGGGGATGTTGGTTACGAGCAGTACTTC. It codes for CASSVAGDVGYEQYF.